Listed here is a single T cell receptor beta chain. This clone showed up just once. The antigen it binds to is not known. Base-call qualities are not available, and no considerably larger clone is one nucleotide away. Different DNA sequences within this sample yield the same CDR3. The cohort consisted of 670 or so healthy bone marrow donors. All cohort members were sampled while nominally healthy, although unrecorded immune exposures were likely present. The donor was CMV seronegative and belonged to the group of under 400 seronegative cohort members. Each donor provided a peripheral blood sample, and peripheral blood mononuclear cells were used for TCR beta sequencing. The Qiagen DNeasy Blood Extraction Kit was used to extract genomic DNA from the blood cell samples. The method was the immunoSEQ multiplex PCR assay. A mixture of 60 forward primers for TCR Vbeta segments and 13 reverse primers for TCR Jbeta segments was used in the multiplex PCR. A multiplex PCR assay on genomic DNA amplified the CDR3 region of rearranged TCR beta genes. Amplified TCR beta libraries were sequenced as 87-base-pair reads on the Illumina HiSeq System. The authors' analysis ran thus. A later analysis counted some 74 million unique TCR beta chains across the 690 or so repertoires, and 10 million to 11 million of these chains were shared by at least two donors. Raw reads were error-corrected and collapsed into unique sequences with a nearest-neighbor algorithm that merged closely related sequences to remove PCR and sequencing errors. To assign V, D and J gene segments, CDR3 sequences were aligned to IMGT reference sequences. For a sequence to be retained, at least a six-nucleotide match to both a V gene segment and a J gene segment was required. A rearrangement was called productive if the CDR3 had no stop codons and remained in frame with V and J, and every other rearrangement was called non-productive. Following IMGT convention, CDR3 was defined as the stretch from the second conserved V-encoded cysteine to the conserved J-encoded phenylalanine. The earlier analysis of some 580 of the donors excluded any sequence lacking an unambiguous match to a single V gene segment. An earlier analysis of a few hundred of the donors classified V segments as functional when productive rearrangements were above 56.7% and as segregating when the standard deviation between donors was above 5%. A statistical classification framework was built to diagnose cytomegalovirus status from the catalog of TCR beta chain sequences. V and J gene assignment, in a later analysis, came from comparing TCR nucleotide sequences with IMGT/GENE-DB human TR gene sequences. In a later analysis, CDR3 sequences and most-parsimonious VDJ recombination scenarios were assigned using the TCRdist pipeline. In a later analysis, each TCR beta chain was defined by its CDR3 amino acid sequence together with its V-gene family, and reads without a unique V-gene family were excluded. In a later analysis, 450 to 600 highly shared, low-generation-probability nucleotide sequences were removed to address suspected cross-contamination and a sequencing artifact. In a later analysis, a clonal expansion index for each public chain was calculated from normalized within-repertoire ranks of inferred template counts. A later analysis computed generation probabilities with a VDJ recombination model fitted to out-of-frame rearrangements, and checked the results against IGoR. In a later analysis, TCR-TCR, TCR-HLA and TCR-CMV co-occurrence was scored with hypergeometric tests, and a repertoire-size bias correction was applied to TCR pairs. In a later analysis, false discovery rates were estimated by permuting HLA or CMV assignments 20 times. In a later analysis, co-occurring TCRs were grouped with DBSCAN, and TCRdist sequence similarity was added when clustering was performed within HLA-allele-positive subsets. For co-occurrence clustering, repertoires with fewer than 30,000 or more than 120,000 public chains were excluded, along with about five repertoires with anomalous nucleotide sharing. As stored in TCRdb, this immuneACCESS dataset retains in-frame rearrangements with V and J assigned. A fraction of the clones does not appear; measured against another copy, unresolved V genes explain less than half of the discrepancy, and the remainder lacks a known reason. V, J and clone size were drawn from that table, and D and trimming were deduced from the DNA. For this sample the table gives 150,000 to 200,000 clones, of which roughly four fifths were detected only once. Of the sample, about 1.6% is held by the ten largest clones.

This record belongs to a study of cytomegalovirus exposure and HLA in healthy donors (TCRdb year 2017). Looking at the study overall: In an earlier analysis of approximately 500 of the donors, under 300 Gb of sequence data and 90 million to 120 million unique TCR beta sequences from about 190 million T cells were reported. Of the 398 genotyped donors, approximately 83% fell in the genetic ancestry cluster associated with self-reported Caucasian donors. HLA typing covered class I and class II loci at four-digit resolution. In the later analysis, no new phenotypic data were used to find candidate immune exposures; instead, reliance was placed on TCR beta sequences and their occurrence across donors. A few DR-DQ haplotypes were handled as single units for association and clustering because linkage in the cohort was strong. The study was designed to test whether signatures of past pathogen exposure could be identified by cataloging public T cell receptors. Every repertoire in the discovery cohort had been generated on one and the same sequencing platform. In a later analysis, previously published TCR beta repertoires from several hundred donors were re-analyzed and high-resolution HLA genotyping was added so that TCR occurrence patterns could be studied. To decide whether each TCR beta V gene segment behaved as functional or pseudogenic, an earlier analysis of some 580 of the donors relied on high-throughput TCR beta sequencing. The number of typed donors differed by locus: 629-630 for A, B, C, DRB1 and DQB1; 522 for DQA1; approximately 600 for DPA1; and some 470 for DPB1. A later genetic analysis took genome-wide SNP genotypes for about 65% of the 666 donors and used that subset as a discovery cohort. To predict cytomegalovirus infection status, the study combined high-throughput TCR immunosequencing, statistical association of individual TCRs with disease status, and machine learning. Around 300 gigabases of sequencing data and 70 million to 100 million unique TCR sequences were included in an early release covering 550 to 800 HLA-typed donors. Among 398 genotyped donors of the cohort, an average of approximately 240,000 unique TCR beta nucleotide sequences were sequenced per donor, roughly 20% of them non-productive. In addition to the first cohort of around 670 subjects, a separate validation cohort of approximately 120 different subjects was used. The study profiled the T cell repertoires of some 610 subjects by immunosequencing and related them to cytomegalovirus serostatus. Donor age, sex, ethnicity and CMV serostatus were collected together with the repertoire data. General findings and caveats noted by the study authors: Most TCR sequences were observed very rarely across donors, whereas some public TCRs were present in many individuals. A few of the identified cytomegalovirus-associated TCR beta chains were confirmed in vitro to be specific for cytomegalovirus antigens. The only immune exposure information available for the cohort was CMV serostatus. In a later analysis, most CMV-associated TCR beta chains were found to appear HLA-restricted, with HLA associations seemingly driven largely by CMV exposure. In a later analysis, HLA-associated TCR beta chains showed more clonal expansion and lower generation probabilities than non-associated chains that were equally common. HLA typing was unavailable for some donors at each locus, so association tests used only the typed subset. Only TCR beta chains were sequenced in this cohort, and the absence of alpha or paired-chain data limited detectable features. Presence/absence analyses assumed roughly uniform sequencing depth across donors, an assumption that may not hold. Correlated functional status among segregating V segments might reflect linkage disequilibrium, but an unknown experimental factor could not be ruled out. An association between a missense DCLRE1C variant and V-gene and J-gene trimming of TCR beta chains was found in a later genetic analysis and replicated in an independent cohort. In an earlier analysis of approximately 590 of the donors, most TCR beta V segments appeared in productive rearrangements about 90% or about 30% of the time, broadly matching IMGT annotations. A total of 150 to 200 TCR beta chains were listed by the study as associated with cytomegalovirus. Because counts were too low, roughly 18 rarely observed V segments, including chromosome 9 orphons, were left out of the earlier analysis of approximately 500 of the donors. In a later analysis, about 16,000 TCR beta sequences were associated with specific HLA alleles at a false discovery rate of 0.05. A further reported finding was that TCR beta sequences accurately predicted the HLA-A and HLA-B alleles for most subjects in the first cohort. Several of the top co-occurrence clusters appeared to be linked to parvovirus B19, influenza, CMV and Epstein-Barr virus, according to a later analysis. When HLA alleles, especially DR and DQ, strongly co-occurred, attributing TCR associations to individual alleles was difficult. Some IMGT-functional V segments, including TRBV6-2 and TRBV6-3, could not be distinguished by the 87-base-pair reads and were therefore excluded. A group of highly shared sequence variants was considered likely to be a technical artifact of the sequencing pipeline. In a later genetic analysis, fewer N-insertions in productive TCRs were reported among donors in an Asian-associated ancestry cluster than the roughly 640-donor mean. In a later analysis, the rate of TCR association differed among HLA loci, with DRB1 alleles having the most associated TCRs and HLA-C alleles having the fewest. The classifier was reported to diagnose cytomegalovirus status with high specificity and sensitivity in both the original and validation cohorts. According to the authors, the approach could potentially be generalized to other disease states and immunological phenotypes.

The germline V gene specifies SGDLS as CDR1 and YYNGEE as CDR2. V is cut back by 3 bases and J by 8 bases, with 11 bases in the junction unmatched. From the cysteine through the phenylalanine, the CDR3 covers 15 amino acids. Just the 45-base CDR3 DNA is kept, in frame starting at base 1. The material sequenced was PBMCs. The rearrangement combines TRBV9 with TRBJ1-1; a stretch of 9 junction bases matches TRBD1. This receptor was taken from a middle-aged man in good health and CMV-seronegative. The DNA reads as follows: TGTGCCAGCAGCGATGCCCCGGGACAGGGCTTGGAAGCTTTCTTT. It specifies CASSDAPGQGLEAFF. Beyond the CDR3, the reference TRBV9 and TRBJ1-1 genes provide the residues; the full variable domain reads: DSGVTQTPKHLITATGQRVTLRCSPRSGDLSVYWYQQSLDQGLQFLIQYYNGEERAKGNILERFSAQQFPDLHSELNLSSLELGDSALYFCASSDAPGQGLEAFFGQGTRLTVV.